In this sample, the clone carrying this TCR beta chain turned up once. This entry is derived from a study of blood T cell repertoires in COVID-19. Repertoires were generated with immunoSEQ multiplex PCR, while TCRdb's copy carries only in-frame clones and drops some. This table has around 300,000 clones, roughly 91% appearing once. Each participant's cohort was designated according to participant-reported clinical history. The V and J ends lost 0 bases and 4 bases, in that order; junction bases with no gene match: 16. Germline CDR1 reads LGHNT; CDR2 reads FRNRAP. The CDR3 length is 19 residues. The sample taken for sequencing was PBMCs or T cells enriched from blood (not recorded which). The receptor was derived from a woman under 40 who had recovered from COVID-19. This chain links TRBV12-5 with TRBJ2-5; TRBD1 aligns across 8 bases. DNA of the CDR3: TGTGCTAGTGGTTTGGTACTGTGGGCGAGGGACAGGCGTTTAGAGACCCAGTACTTC. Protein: CASGLVLWARDRRLETQYF. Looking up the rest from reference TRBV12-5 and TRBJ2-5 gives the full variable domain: DARVTQTPRHKVTEMGQEVTMRCQPILGHNTVFWYRQTMMQGLELLAYFRNRAPLDDSGMPKDRFSAEMPDATLATLKIQPSEPRDSAVYFCASGLVLWARDRRLETQYFGPGTRLLVL.